This TCR beta chain was captured in a study of memory CD4+ T cells and cytomegalovirus serostatus. Study-wide context: This sample comes from healthy Belgian adults, eight or nine CMV seropositive, 24 seronegative. General study points: Repertoires predicted CMV serostatus with median bootstrapped AUC of around 0.96. Each of approximately 73 CMV-associated TCRbeta sequences occurred in one to five individuals.

The data were produced by immunoSEQ multiplex PCR, yet TCRdb's version contains in-frame clones alone and is incomplete. The table shows some 50,000 clones, with around 76% occurring only once. On this clone itself: Antigen: not known.

CDR1 MDHEN and CDR2 SYDVKM come from the germline V gene. V lost 7 bases, J lost 3 bases, and 12 bases stayed unmatched. CDR3 length: 16 residues. Single viable CD3+CD4+CD8-CD45RO+ cells were sorted as the memory CD4+ T cells. This clonotype was obtained from an adult in good health and CMV-seronegative. The rearrangement uses TRBV28 and TRBJ1-3; the match to TRBD1 covers 7 bases. The sequencing sample was made of memory CD4+ T cells from blood. The chain's CDR3 is CASTTFSRGHGNTIYF. As DNA, the CDR3 is TGTGCCAGCACCACTTTCTCAAGGGGGCATGGAAACACCATATATTTT. Using reference TRBV28 and TRBJ1-3 for the parts outside the CDR3, the full variable domain is DVKVTQSSRYLVKRTGEKVFLECVQDMDHENMFWYRQDPGLGLRLIYFSYDVKMKEKGDIPEGYSVSREKKERFSLILESASTNQTSMYLCASTTFSRGHGNTIYFGEGSWLTVV.